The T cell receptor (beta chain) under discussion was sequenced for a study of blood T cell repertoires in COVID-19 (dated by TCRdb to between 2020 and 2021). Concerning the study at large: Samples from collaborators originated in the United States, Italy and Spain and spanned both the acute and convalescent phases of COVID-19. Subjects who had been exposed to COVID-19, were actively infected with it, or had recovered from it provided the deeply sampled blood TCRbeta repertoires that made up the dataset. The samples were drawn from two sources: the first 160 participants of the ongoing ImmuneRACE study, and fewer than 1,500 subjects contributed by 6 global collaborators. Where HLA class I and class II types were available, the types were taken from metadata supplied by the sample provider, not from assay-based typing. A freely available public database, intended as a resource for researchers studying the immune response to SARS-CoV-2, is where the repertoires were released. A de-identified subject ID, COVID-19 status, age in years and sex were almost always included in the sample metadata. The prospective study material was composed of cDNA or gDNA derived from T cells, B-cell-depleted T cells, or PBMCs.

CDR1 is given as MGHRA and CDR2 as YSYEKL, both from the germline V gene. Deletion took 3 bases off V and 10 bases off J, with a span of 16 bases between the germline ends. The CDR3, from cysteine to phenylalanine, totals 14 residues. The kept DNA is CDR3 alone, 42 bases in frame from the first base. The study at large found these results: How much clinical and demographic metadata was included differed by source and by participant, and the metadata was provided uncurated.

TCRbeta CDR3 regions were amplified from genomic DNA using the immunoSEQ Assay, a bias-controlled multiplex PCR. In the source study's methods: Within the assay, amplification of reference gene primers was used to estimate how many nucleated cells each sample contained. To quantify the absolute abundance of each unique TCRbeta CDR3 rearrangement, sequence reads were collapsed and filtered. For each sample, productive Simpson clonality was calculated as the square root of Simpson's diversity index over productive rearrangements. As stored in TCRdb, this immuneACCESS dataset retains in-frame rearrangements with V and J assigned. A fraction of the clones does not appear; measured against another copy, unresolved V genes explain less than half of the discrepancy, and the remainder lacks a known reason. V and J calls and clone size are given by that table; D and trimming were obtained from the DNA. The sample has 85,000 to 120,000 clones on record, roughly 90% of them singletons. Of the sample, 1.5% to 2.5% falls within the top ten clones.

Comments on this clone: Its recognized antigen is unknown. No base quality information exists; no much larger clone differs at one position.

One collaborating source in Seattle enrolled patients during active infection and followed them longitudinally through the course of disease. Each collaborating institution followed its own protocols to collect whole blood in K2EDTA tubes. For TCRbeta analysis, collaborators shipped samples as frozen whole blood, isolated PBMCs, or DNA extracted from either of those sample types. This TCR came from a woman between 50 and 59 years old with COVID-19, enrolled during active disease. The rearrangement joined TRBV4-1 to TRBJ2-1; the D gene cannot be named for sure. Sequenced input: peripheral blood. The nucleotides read TGCGCCAGCAGCCAGGAAACTCCCCCGAGGGAGCAGTTCTTC. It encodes CASSQETPPREQFF.